The 2 T cell receptor beta chains reported below all come from one sample, sequenced in a study of vaccination effects on CD4 cells after COVID-19. Clones were read by immunoSEQ multiplex PCR, and TCRdb kept only the in-frame ones, dropping some. The sample records approximately 30,000 clones, approximately 68% being singletons. The ViraFEST assay expanded antigen-specific CD4+ T cells with viral peptide pools before sequencing. Scientists isolated CD4+ T cells after a roughly nine-day culture period ended. Participants completed two doses of the BNT162b2 or mRNA-1273 vaccine. Their cognate antigens are unknown. The sequencing here drew on CD4+ T cells from PBMCs cultured with SARS-CoV-2 spike peptides, taken after COVID-19 vaccination. The source is a human donor who received a COVID-19 vaccine.

This clone was seen only a few times. This chain connects TRBV4-1 to TRBJ1-3; the D gene is possibly TRBD1 (5 bases). CDR1 MGHRA and CDR2 YSYEKL come from the germline V gene. This CDR3 contains 15 residues. V was shortened by 3 bases and J by 2 bases, with 11 bases between the two germline ends. CDR3 bases: TGCGCCAGCAGCCATCTAGGGACGACTGGAAACACCATATATTTT. Its protein product is CASSHLGTTGNTIYF.

This clone occurred once. The rearrangement links TRBV5-5 to TRBJ1-3, with 9 bases matching TRBD1. The CDR3 has 15 residues. V gave up 3 bases and J gave up 4 bases; unmatched junction bases: 5. CDR1 and CDR2 from the germline V gene are SGHKS and YYEKEE (reference sequence). The CDR3 loop reads CASSSSGTGGNTIYF. The CDR3 DNA is TGTGCCAGCAGCTCGTCCGGGACAGGGGGAAACACCATATATTTT.